A single sample is the source of the 17 T cell receptor beta chains below, sequenced in a study of cytomegalovirus exposure and HLA in healthy donors. In the PCR, 60 Vbeta and 13 Jbeta primers were used. Produced via immunoSEQ multiplex PCR; TCRdb's table is partial and in-frame only. The table records 90,000 to 150,000 clones, about 79% of them present only once. Specimen: PBMCs. The receptors were sampled from a human donor in good health.

The rearrangement uses TRBV7-2 and TRBJ1-3; TRBD1 matches at 7 bases. V lost 3 bases, J lost 4 bases, and 3 bases stayed unmatched. Germline V gene data show CDR1 as SGHTA and CDR2 as FQGNSA. The CDR3 is 14 amino acids. For the CDR3, the DNA is TGTGCCAGCAGCTTGACAGGGTTCGGAAACACCATATATTTT. Protein sequence: CASSLTGFGNTIYF. The variable domain in full, with the rest retrieved from reference TRBV7-2 and TRBJ1-3, is GAGVSQSPSNKVTEKGKDVELRCDPISGHTALYWYRQSLGQGLEFLIYFQGNSAPDKSGLPSDRFSAERTGGSVSTLTIQRTQQEDSAVYLCASSLTGFGNTIYFGEGSWLTVV.

V usage is TRBV9 and J usage is TRBJ2-3, with D possibly TRBD1 on 5 matching bases. Germline lookup yields CDR1 SGDLS and CDR2 YYNGEE. The germline V and J ends were trimmed by 0 bases and 0 bases, with 20 bases remaining between them. The CDR3 covers 19 residues. This CDR3 is CASSVAQGPSPTSTDTQYF. As DNA, the CDR3 is TGTGCCAGCAGCGTAGCCCAGGGTCCATCACCTACGAGCACAGATACGCAGTATTTT.

This rearrangement joins TRBV5-1 to TRBJ2-1; 7 nucleotides align to TRBD1. This CDR3 has 13 amino acids. Germline CDR1 and CDR2: SGHRS and YFSETQ. V shed 3 bases, J shed 7 bases, and the junction held 4 bases outside the gene matches. The DNA for the CDR3 is TGCGCCAGCAGCTGGACAGGACCGAATGAGCAGTTCTTC. Protein product: CASSWTGPNEQFF.

This clone appeared a few times. The V call is TRBV5-1, the J call TRBJ2-5; the match to TRBD1 covers 11 bases. The CDR3 spans 16 residues. Germline CDR1 reads SGHRS; CDR2 reads YFSETQ. V lost 4 bases and J lost 1; bases outside the gene matches: 6. Here the CDR3 reads CASSQGTGGVQETQYF. CDR3 in DNA: TGCGCCAGCAGCCAAGGGACAGGGGGTGTCCAAGAGACCCAGTACTTC.

The chain recombines TRBV7-2 with TRBJ1-5; 9 positions agree with TRBD1. This CDR3 region has 16 residues. Germline values: CDR1 SGHTA, CDR2 FQGNSA. With V trimmed by 5 bases and J by 6 bases, 11 bases remained unmatched. The CDR3 spells CASSARQGVGGQPQHF. The CDR3 coding sequence is TGTGCCAGCAGCGCGAGACAGGGGGTTGGAGGTCAGCCCCAGCATTTT.

The V call is TRBV28, the J call TRBJ1-1; D remains ambiguous. The CDR3 has 12 amino acids. Per germline, CDR1 MDHEN and CDR2 SYDVKM. The V and J ends lost 7 bases and 10 bases respectively, with 16 bases between them. This chain's CDR3 is CASTWAPSVAFF. CDR3 sequence (DNA): TGTGCCAGCACCTGGGCCCCCTCGGTAGCTTTCTTT.

The V gene is TRBV15, the J gene TRBJ1-5; no firm D call. V shed 3 bases and J shed 7 bases, with 19 bases lying between them. In germline, CDR1 is LNHNV, CDR2 YYDKDF (reference sequence). The CDR3 loop spans 16 amino acids. The DNA for the CDR3 is TGTGCCACCAGCAGGGGCCGGTATTTCGGCGTGCAGCCCCAGCATTTT. This encodes CATSRGRYFGVQPQHF.

In DNA form, the CDR3 reads TGTGCCAGCAGTTACGGCGGGAACCAAGAGACCCAGTACTTC. The encoded protein is CASSYGGNQETQYF. The chain joins TRBV6-6 to TRBJ2-5; D may be TRBD2 (6 bases). V lost 2 bases and J 0 bases, leaving 7 bases between the germline ends. This CDR3 is built from 14 residues. Germline CDR1 is MNHNY and CDR2 is SVGAGI (reference sequence).

This rearrangement joins TRBV6-6 to TRBJ2-5; 7 bases align to TRBD1. There are 15 residues in the CDR3. Per the germline V gene, CDR1 is MNHNY and CDR2 is SVGAGI (reference sequence). V gave up 6 bases and J gave up 5 bases; unmatched junction bases: 12. Written as DNA, the CDR3 is TGTGCCAGCAGGATTTACCGGGACAGCCCCGAGACCCAGTACTTC. Its translation: CASRIYRDSPETQYF.

This chain links TRBV5-1 with TRBJ1-1; no clear D. Germline V gives CDR1 SGHRS, CDR2 YFSETQ. The germline V and J ends were trimmed by 3 bases and 7 bases, with 13 bases remaining between them. CDR3 length: 13 residues. CDR3 sequence: CASSSERRGEAFF. In DNA form, the CDR3 reads TGCGCCAGCAGCTCTGAACGACGAGGTGAAGCTTTCTTT. The entire variable domain, with the rest obtained from reference TRBV5-1 and TRBJ1-1, is as follows: KAGVTQTPRYLIKTRGQQVTLSCSPISGHRSVSWYQQTPGQGLQFLFEYFSETQRNKGNFPGRFSGRQFSNSRSEMNVSTLELGDSALYLCASSSERRGEAFFGQGTRLTVV.

This chain joins TRBV6-5 and TRBJ2-3; 9 nucleotides match TRBD2. The CDR3 is 16 residues long. Germline assignment: CDR1 MNHEY and CDR2 SVGAGI. V lost 2 bases to trimming and J lost 7 bases; unmatched junction nucleotides: 10. The CDR3 nucleotides are TGTGCCAGCAGTTACACGACTAGCGGCAACCCTCATACGCAGTATTTT. Residues: CASSYTTSGNPHTQYF.

The rearrangement uses TRBV11-2 and TRBJ1-4, with TRBD1 as a possible D gene (6 bases). Germline-derived CDR1 and CDR2 are SGHAT and FQNNGV. The CDR3 loop spans 14 amino acids. Between the trimmed V and J ends, which lost 5 bases and 6 bases, there was a span of 13 bases. CDR3 amino acids: CASSRNRVDEKLFF. The CDR3, as DNA: TGTGCCAGCAGCAGGAACAGGGTTGATGAAAAACTGTTTTTT.

The chain uses TRBV29-1 and TRBJ2-7, with D possibly TRBD1 on 6 matching bases. The CDR3 contains 13 residues. Trimming left V 6 bases short and J 2 bases short, with 14 bases between. The germline CDR1 and CDR2 sequences are SQVTM and ANQGSEA. For the CDR3, the DNA is TGCAGCGTCGTACAGGGTTCCGCCTACGAGCAGTACTTC. This codes for CSVVQGSAYEQYF.

The chain links TRBV10-3 to TRBJ1-4; D is perhaps TRBD1 (5 bases). Germline-derived CDR1 and CDR2 are ENHRY and SYGVKD. This CDR3 region has 15 residues. The V end lost 3 bases, the J end lost 2 bases, and 10 bases lay between the germline ends. CDR3: CAISDPGGTNEKLFF. The CDR3 DNA reads as TGTGCCATCAGTGACCCGGGGGGGACTAATGAAAAACTGTTTTTT.

The gene calls are TRBV7-2 and TRBJ2-1; 8 nucleotides agree with TRBD1. Germline loops: CDR1 SGHTA, CDR2 FQGNSA. V was clipped by 5 bases and J by 4 bases; unmatched bases: 4. The CDR3 sequence is 14 residues long. The CDR3 loop is CASSPRTGYNEQFF. The CDR3 region has the DNA TGTGCCAGCAGCCCCCGGACAGGGTACAATGAGCAGTTCTTC.

The rearrangement uses TRBV30 and TRBJ2-7, with unresolved D. Germline CDR1 reads GTSNPN; CDR2 reads SVGIG (reference sequence). This CDR3 comprises 11 residues. The V end lost 0 bases, the J end lost 9 bases, and 9 bases lay between the germline ends. The CDR3 bases are TGTGCCTGGAGTGTAGCGCGGTTGCAGTACTTC. It encodes CAWSVARLQYF.

This clone was detected a few times. This chain joins TRBV15 and TRBJ1-1; TRBD1 might be the D (5 bases). Germline values: CDR1 LNHNV, CDR2 YYDKDF (reference sequence). Trimming cost V 1 base and J 1 base, with 7 bases left between them. CDR3 length: 14 amino acids. CDR3 sequence reads: CATSRVGENTEAFF. CDR3 DNA sequence: TGTGCCACCAGCAGAGTAGGGGAGAACACTGAAGCTTTCTTT.